The subject of this entry is one T cell receptor delta chain. Its antigen is unknown. This record comes from a study of Vδ1+ human thymocytes. Sequences come from RNA converted to cDNA by reverse transcription. The CDR3 regions were amplified by multiplex PCR from V-gene primers to a constant-region primer. TCRdb re-processed the multiplex PCR reads via CATT. The data hold about 27,000 delta-chain clones, with around 32% observed a single time. After alphabeta T cell depletion, CD3+ Vdelta1+ Vdelta2- thymocytes were sorted. Study-wide findings and caveats: Highly polyclonal TRG and TRD repertoires with Gaussian CDR3 length distributions appeared in thymus. Donors shared many TRG clonotypes but few TRD clonotypes. Bulk repertoire data may be misinterpreted because of unexpected Vdelta2 sequences.

The CDR3 loop spans 23 amino acids. CDR1 and CDR2 (germline): TSWWSYY, QGS. The V and J ends lost 0 bases and 0 bases, in that order; junction bases with no gene match: 24. The material sequenced was Vdelta1+ gamma-delta thymocytes from the thymus. Stated subset: FACS-sorted CD3+ TCRalphabeta- TCRVdelta1+ TCRVdelta2- thymocytes. The source is a boy in the first two years of life who had congenital heart surgery. This chain joins TRDV1 and TRDJ1; 8 nucleotides align to TRDD3. CDR3 loop: CALGELRRPSAVLGAMYTDKLIF. The CDR3 region has the DNA TGTGCTCTTGGGGAACTCCGCCGGCCTTCCGCGGTACTGGGGGCCATGTACACCGATAAACTCATCTTT.